This TCR beta chain is from a study of T-cell memory formation after mild COVID-19. Study-level results: CD4/CD8 balance characterized clones contracting day 15 to 85, and CD4+ skew characterized later expanders. Cross-reactive memory appears to have joined, as suggested by some responding clones showing up in pre-infection memory.

The CDR3 length is 13 residues. J lost 8 bases, V lost 6 bases, and 6 bases had no gene match. Germline assignment: CDR1 MNHEY and CDR2 SMNVEV (reference sequence). The TCR alpha and TCR beta cDNA libraries, bearing sample barcodes and UMIs, were generated by 5'RACE using constant-segment primers. MiXCR was run by TCRdb on the 5' RACE reads, yielding one entry per CDR3 protein. The repertoire holds 350,000 to 400,000 distinct CDR3 sequences, with roughly 14% as singletons. As for this clonotype: Its target is unknown.

This receptor was taken from a man aged 18 to 29 who had mild COVID-19 (a few samples of this study predate the infection). Cell type and time point are not known. The chain couples TRBV27 to TRBJ1-4; 7 bases agree with TRBD1. The sample was PBMCs or a T cell subset sorted from them (not recorded which). The CDR3 here is CASSRQGGEKLFF. The CDR3 DNA is TGTGCCAGCAGCCGACAGGGTGGGGAAAAACTGTTTTTT. The full variable domain, its missing parts supplied by reference TRBV27 and TRBJ1-4, is EAQVTQNPRYLITVTGKKLTVTCSQNMNHEYMSWYRQDPGLGLRQIYYSMNVEVTDKGDVPEGYKVSRKEKRNFPLILESPSPNQTSLYFCASSRQGGEKLFFGSGTQLSVL.